Shown below are 6 T cell receptor beta chains from a single sample sequenced in a study of Tregs in tolerant kidney transplant recipients. Repertoires were generated with immunoSEQ multiplex PCR, while TCRdb's copy carries only in-frame clones and drops some. There are some 68,000 clones in the sample; roughly 84% occur only once, and roughly 4.5% lies in the top ten. The material sequenced was CD4+ T cells from blood. The receptors here all came from a human donor in good health.

V and J are TRBV27 and TRBJ2-7, with 9 positions matching TRBD1. The CDR3 extends over 15 amino acids. CDR1 and CDR2 from the germline V gene are MNHEY and SMNVEV (reference sequence). V was pared by 2 bases and J by 4 bases, with 6 bases of the junction left unmatched. CDR3 coding DNA: TGTGCCAGCAGTTTAGCGGGACAGGGACCTTACGAGCAGTACTTC. It codes for CASSLAGQGPYEQYF.

This clone was seen only once. The chain links TRBV7-2 to TRBJ2-5; 7 bases match TRBD1. CDR1 and CDR2 from the germline V gene are SGHTA and FQGNSA. Germline trimming cut 3 bases from V and 1 base from J; bases unmatched to any gene: 14. This CDR3 region has 18 residues. CDR3 in DNA: TGTGCCAGCAGCTTGATCCCCCGGGACAGACTGCTCCAAGAGACCCAGTACTTC. This translates into CASSLIPRDRLLQETQYF.

This chain joins TRBV28 and TRBJ2-6; D gene uncertain. Germline CDR1 and CDR2: MDHEN and SYDVKM. The CDR3 extends over 18 amino acids. V was trimmed by 5 bases and J by 5 bases, leaving 22 bases between them. CDR3 residues: CASSTLYLTQSRANVLTF. The CDR3 DNA reads TGTGCCAGCAGTACGCTGTACTTGACACAAAGTCGGGCCAACGTCCTGACTTTC.

J is TRBJ2-2 and V is TRBV7-6; the D gene could be TRBD1 or TRBD2 (6 bases each). CDR1 is SGHVS and CDR2 is FNYEAQ in the germline V gene. V was pared by 1 base and J by 4 bases, with 13 bases between. The CDR3 is 16 residues long. CDR3 nucleotide sequence: TGTGCCAGCAGCTTAGGGGGGCAGGGAGGCACCGGGGAGCTGTTTTTT. This gives the protein CASSLGGQGGTGELFF.

V and J are TRBV4-1 and TRBJ1-1; D gene uncertain. V was clipped by 5 bases and J by 1 base, with 17 bases between them. This CDR3 is built from 16 residues. Germline-derived CDR1 and CDR2 are MGHRA and YSYEKL. The CDR3 region has the DNA TGCGCCAGCAGCGAGGGTATGGGAGGGTGGAACACTGAAGCTTTCTTT. It translates to CASSEGMGGWNTEAFF.

The DNA of the CDR3 is TGTGCCAGCAGTGAATCCCGGGGGGCCTATAATTCACCCCTCCACTTT. It translates to CASSESRGAYNSPLHF. V is TRBV6-1 and J is TRBJ1-6; D is perhaps TRBD1 (5 bases). The V end lost 2 bases, the J end lost 2 bases, and 10 bases lay between the germline ends. This CDR3 contains 16 residues. Germline CDR1 and CDR2: MNHNS and SASEGT.